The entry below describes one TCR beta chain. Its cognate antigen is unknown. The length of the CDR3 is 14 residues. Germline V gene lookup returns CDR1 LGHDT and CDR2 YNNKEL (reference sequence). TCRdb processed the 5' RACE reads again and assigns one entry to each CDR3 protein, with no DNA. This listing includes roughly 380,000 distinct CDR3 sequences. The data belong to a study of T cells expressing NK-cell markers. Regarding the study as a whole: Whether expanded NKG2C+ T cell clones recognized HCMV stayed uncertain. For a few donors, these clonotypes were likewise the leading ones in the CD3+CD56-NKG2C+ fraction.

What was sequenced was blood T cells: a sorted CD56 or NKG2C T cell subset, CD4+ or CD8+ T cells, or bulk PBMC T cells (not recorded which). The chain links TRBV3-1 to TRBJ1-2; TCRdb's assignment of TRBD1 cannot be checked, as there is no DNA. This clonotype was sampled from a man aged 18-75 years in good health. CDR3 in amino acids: CASSPLGTIFGYTF.